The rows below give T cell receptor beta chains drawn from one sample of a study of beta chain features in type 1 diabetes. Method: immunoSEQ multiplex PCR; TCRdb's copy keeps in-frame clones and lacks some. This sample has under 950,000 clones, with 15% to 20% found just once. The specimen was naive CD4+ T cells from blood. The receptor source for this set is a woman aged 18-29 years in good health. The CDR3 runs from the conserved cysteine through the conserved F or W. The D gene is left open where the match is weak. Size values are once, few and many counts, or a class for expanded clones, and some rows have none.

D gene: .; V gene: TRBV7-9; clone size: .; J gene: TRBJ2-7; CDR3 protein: CASSLARGSSYEQYF; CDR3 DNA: TGTGCCAGCAGCTTAGCCCGGGGCAGCTCCTACGAGCAGTACTTC
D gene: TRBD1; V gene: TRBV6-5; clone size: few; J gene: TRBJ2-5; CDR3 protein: CASRRQGSQETQYF; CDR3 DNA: TGTGCCAGCCGACGACAGGGTTCCCAAGAGACCCAGTACTTC
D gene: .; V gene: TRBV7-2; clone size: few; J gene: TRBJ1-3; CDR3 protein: CASSRSDSSGNTIYF; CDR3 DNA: TGTGCCAGCAGCCGATCTGACAGCTCTGGAAACACCATATATTTT
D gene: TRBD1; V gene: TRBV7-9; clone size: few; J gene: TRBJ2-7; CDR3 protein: CASSLRTGVSYEQYF; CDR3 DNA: TGTGCCAGCAGCTTACGGACAGGGGTCTCCTACGAGCAGTACTTC
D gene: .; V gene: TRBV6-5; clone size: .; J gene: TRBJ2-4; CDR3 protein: CASSLVGIQYF; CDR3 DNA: TGTGCCAGCAGCCTAGTGGGCATTCAGTACTTC
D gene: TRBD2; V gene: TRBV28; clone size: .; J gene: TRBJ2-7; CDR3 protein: CASSTHSGVSYEQYF; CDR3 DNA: TGTGCCAGCAGCACCCACAGCGGGGTTTCCTACGAGCAGTACTTC
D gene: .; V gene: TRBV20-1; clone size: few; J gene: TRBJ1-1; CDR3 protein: CSARDPTEAFF; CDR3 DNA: TGCAGTGCTAGGGACCCCACTGAAGCTTTCTTT
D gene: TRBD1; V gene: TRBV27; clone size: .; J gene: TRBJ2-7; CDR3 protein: CASTRTGTGYGVQYF; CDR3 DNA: TGTGCCAGCACCAGAACCGGGACAGGTTATGGCGTGCAGTACTTC
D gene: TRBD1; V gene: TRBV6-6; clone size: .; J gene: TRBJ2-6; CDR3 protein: CASREQGAGANVLTF; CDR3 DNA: TGTGCCAGCAGAGAGCAGGGGGCTGGGGCCAACGTCCTGACTTTC
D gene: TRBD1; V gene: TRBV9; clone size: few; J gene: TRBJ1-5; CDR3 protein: CASSVGQGPQHF; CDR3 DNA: TGTGCCAGCAGCGTGGGACAGGGGCCCCAGCATTTT
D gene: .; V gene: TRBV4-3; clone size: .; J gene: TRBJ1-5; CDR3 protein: CASSRDTKNQPQHF; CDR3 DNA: TGCGCCAGCAGCCGGGACACAAAGAATCAGCCCCAGCATTTT
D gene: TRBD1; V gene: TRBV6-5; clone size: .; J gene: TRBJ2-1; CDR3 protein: CASRQAGTGGHEQFF; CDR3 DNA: TGTGCCAGCAGACAAGCCGGGACAGGGGGCCATGAGCAGTTCTTC
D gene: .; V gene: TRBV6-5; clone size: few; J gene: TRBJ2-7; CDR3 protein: CASSYSPGLGAEQYF; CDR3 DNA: TGTGCCAGCAGTTACTCACCCGGTCTGGGGGCCGAGCAGTACTTC
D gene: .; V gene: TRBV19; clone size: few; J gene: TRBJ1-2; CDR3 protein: CATPEGGNYGYTF; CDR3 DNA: TGTGCCACCCCTGAGGGGGGAAACTATGGCTACACCTTC
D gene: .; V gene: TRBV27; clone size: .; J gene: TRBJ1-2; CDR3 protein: CASSRLFGANNMQGYTF; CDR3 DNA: TGTGCCAGCAGTCGCCTCTTCGGGGCCAACAACATGCAGGGCTACACCTTC
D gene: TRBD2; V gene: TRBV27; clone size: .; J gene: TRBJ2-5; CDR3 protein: CASSIRTSGRGETQYF; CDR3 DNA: TGTGCCAGTTCGATCAGGACTAGCGGGAGGGGTGAGACCCAGTACTTC
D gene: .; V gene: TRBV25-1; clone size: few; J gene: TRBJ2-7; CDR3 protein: CASSDRGEQYF; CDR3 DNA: TGTGCCAGCAGTGATAGGGGCGAGCAGTACTTC